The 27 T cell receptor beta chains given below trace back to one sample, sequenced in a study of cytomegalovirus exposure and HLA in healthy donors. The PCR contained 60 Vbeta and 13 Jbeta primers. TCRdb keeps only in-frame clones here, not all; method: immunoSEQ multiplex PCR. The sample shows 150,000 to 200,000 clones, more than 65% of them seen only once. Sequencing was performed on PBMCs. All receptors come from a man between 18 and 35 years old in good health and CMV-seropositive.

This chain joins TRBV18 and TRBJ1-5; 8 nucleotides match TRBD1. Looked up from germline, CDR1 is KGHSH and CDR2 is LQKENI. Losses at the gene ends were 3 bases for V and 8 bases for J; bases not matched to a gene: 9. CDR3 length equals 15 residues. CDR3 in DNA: TGTGCCAGCTCACCTACACAGGGGGAGAGTGAGCCCCAGCATTTT. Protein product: CASSPTQGESEPQHF.

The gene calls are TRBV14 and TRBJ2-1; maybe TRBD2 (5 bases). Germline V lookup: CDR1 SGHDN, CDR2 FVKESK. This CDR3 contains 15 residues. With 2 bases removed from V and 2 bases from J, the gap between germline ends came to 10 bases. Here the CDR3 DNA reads TGTGCCAGCAGCCAACGAGGGAGCCCCTACAATGAGCAGTTCTTC. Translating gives CASSQRGSPYNEQFF. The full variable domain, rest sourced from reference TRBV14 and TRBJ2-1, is EAGVTQFPSHSVIEKGQTVTLRCDPISGHDNLYWYRRVMGKEIKFLLHFVKESKQDESGMPNNRFLAERTGGTYSTLKVQPAELEDSGVYFCASSQRGSPYNEQFFGPGTRLTVL.

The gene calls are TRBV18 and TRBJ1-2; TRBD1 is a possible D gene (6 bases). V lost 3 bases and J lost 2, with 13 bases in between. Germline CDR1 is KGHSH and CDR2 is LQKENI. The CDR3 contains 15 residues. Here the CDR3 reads CASSPRQEGNYGYTF. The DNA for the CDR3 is TGTGCCAGCTCACCTCGACAGGAAGGAAACTATGGCTACACCTTC.

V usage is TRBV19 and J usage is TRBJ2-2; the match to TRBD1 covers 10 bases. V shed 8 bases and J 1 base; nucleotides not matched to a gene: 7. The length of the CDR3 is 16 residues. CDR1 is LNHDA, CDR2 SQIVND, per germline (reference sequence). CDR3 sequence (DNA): TGTGCCAGTTTCGGGACAGGGGCCGTGAACACCGGGGAGCTGTTTTTT. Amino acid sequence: CASFGTGAVNTGELFF.

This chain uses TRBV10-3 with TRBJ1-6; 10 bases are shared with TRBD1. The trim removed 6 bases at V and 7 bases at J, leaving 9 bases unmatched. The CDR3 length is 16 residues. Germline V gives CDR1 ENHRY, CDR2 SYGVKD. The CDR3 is CAIRSPGTGENSPLHF. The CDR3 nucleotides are TGTGCCATCAGGTCCCCCGGGACAGGGGAAAATTCACCCCTCCACTTT.

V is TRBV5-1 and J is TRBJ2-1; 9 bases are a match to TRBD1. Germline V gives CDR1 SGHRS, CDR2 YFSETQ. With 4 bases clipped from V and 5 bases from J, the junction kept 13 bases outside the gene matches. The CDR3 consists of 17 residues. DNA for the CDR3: TGCGCCAGCAGCCCCTCGAGGACAGGGGAGATCCACAATGAGCAGTTCTTC. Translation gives CASSPSRTGEIHNEQFF.

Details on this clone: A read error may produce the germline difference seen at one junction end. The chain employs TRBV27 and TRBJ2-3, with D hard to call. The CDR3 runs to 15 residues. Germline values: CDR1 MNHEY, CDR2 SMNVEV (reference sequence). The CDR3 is CVSSLTLPGTDTQYF. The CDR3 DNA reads TGTGTCAGCAGTTTAACACTACCCGGCACAGATACGCAGTATTTT.

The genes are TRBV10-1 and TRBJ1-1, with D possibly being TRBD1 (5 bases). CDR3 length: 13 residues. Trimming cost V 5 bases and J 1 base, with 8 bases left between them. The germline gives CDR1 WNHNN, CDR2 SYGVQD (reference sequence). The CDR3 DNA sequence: TGCGCCAGCAGTTTAACAGGGAACACTGAAGCTTTCTTT. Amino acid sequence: CASSLTGNTEAFF.

The CDR3 sequence: CASSPGGTSGIKWMDEQFF. The CDR3 region has the DNA TGTGCCAGCAGCCCTGGGGGGACTAGCGGGATCAAGTGGATGGATGAGCAGTTCTTC. The chain is built from TRBV5-8 and TRBJ2-1; TRBD2 matches 13 bases. J lost 8 bases, V lost 4 bases, and 18 bases had no gene match. There are 19 residues in the CDR3. Germline V gene lookup returns CDR1 SGHTS and CDR2 YDEGEE.

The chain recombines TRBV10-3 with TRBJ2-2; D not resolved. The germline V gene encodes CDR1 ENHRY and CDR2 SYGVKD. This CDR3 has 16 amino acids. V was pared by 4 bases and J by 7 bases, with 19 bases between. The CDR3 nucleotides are TGTGCCATCAGTGTTTTGGAGCCAAACTCCGTCGGGGAGCTGTTTTTT. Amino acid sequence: CAISVLEPNSVGELFF.

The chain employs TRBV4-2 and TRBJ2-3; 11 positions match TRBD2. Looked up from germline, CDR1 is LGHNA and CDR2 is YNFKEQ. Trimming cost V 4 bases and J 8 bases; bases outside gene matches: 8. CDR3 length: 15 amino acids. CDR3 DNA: TGTGCCAGCAGCCTGGGACTAGCGGATCCAGGTACGCAGTATTTT. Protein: CASSLGLADPGTQYF.

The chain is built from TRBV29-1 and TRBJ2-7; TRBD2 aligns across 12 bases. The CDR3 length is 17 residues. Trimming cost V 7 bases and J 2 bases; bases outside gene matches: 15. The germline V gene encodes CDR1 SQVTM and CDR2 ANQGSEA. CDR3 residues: CSARGLAGNYRAYEQYF. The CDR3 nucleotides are TGCAGCGCTAGGGGACTAGCGGGCAACTATAGGGCCTACGAGCAGTACTTC.

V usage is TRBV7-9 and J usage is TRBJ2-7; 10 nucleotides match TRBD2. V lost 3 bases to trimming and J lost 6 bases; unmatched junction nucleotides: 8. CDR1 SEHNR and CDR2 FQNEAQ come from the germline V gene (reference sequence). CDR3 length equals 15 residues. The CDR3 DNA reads TGTGCCAGCAGCTTCTCTAGCGGGAGAGACCGCGAGCAGTACTTC. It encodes CASSFSSGRDREQYF.

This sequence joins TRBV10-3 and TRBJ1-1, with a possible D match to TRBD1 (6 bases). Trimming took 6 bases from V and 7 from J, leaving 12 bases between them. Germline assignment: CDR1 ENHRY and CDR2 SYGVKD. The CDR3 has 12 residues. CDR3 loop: CAIRGVDSEAFF. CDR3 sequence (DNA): TGTGCCATCAGGGGGGTGGACAGTGAAGCTTTCTTT.

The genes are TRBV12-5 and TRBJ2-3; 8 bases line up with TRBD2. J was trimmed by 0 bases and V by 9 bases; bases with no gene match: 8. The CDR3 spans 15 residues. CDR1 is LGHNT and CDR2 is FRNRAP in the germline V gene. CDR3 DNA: TGTGCTAGCCGGGGGGGCGGGAAAAGCACAGATACGCAGTATTTT. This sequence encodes CASRGGGKSTDTQYF.

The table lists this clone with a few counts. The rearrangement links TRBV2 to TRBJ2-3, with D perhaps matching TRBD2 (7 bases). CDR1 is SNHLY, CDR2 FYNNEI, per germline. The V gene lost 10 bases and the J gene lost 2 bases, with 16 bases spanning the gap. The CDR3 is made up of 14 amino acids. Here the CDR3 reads CATLGGGFTDTQYF. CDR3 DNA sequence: TGTGCCACCTTAGGGGGGGGGTTCACAGATACGCAGTATTTT.

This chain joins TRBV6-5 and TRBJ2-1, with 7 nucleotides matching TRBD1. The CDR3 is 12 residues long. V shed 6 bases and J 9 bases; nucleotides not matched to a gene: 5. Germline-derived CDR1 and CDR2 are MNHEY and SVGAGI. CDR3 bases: TGTGCCAGCAGCTCAGGGGGTACTGAGCAGTTCTTC. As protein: CASSSGGTEQFF.

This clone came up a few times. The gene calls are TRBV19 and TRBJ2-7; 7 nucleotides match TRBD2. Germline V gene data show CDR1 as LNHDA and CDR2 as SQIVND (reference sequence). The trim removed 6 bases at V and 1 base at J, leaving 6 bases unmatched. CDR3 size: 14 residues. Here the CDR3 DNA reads TGTGCCAGTAGCCCCCGGGGGGAATCCTACGAGCAGTACTTC. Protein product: CASSPRGESYEQYF.

CDR3 region: CASSRTGEGYEQYF. The CDR3 DNA is TGTGCCAGCAGCAGAACAGGGGAAGGGTACGAGCAGTACTTC. The rearrangement links TRBV25-1 to TRBJ2-7; 7 bases fit TRBD1. Germline trimming cut 6 bases from V and 4 bases from J; bases unmatched to any gene: 9. The CDR3 runs 14 residues. The germline V gene has CDR1 MGHDK and CDR2 SYGVNS.

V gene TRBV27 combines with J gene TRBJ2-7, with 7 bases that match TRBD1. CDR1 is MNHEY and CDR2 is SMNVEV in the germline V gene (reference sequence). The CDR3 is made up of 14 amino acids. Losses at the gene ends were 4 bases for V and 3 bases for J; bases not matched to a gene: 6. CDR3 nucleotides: TGTGCCAGCAGTTCGACAGGGAAGAACTACGAGCAGTACTTC. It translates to CASSSTGKNYEQYF.

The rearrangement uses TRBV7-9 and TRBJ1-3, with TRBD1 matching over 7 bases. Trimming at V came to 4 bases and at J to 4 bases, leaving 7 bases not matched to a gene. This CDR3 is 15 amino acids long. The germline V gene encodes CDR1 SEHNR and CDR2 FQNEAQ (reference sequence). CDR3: CASSSRQGRGNTIYF. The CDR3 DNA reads TGTGCCAGCAGCTCACGACAGGGAAGAGGAAACACCATATATTTT.

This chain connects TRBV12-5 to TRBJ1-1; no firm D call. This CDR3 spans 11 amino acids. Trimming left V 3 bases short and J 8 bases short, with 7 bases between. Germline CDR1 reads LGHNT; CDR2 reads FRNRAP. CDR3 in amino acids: CASGFGREAFF. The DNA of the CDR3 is TGTGCTAGTGGTTTCGGTCGAGAAGCTTTCTTT.

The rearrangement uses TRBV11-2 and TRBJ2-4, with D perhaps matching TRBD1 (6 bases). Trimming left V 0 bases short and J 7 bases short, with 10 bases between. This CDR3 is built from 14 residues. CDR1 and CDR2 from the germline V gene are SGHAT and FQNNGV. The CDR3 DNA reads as TGTGCCAGCAGCTTAGATCTCACAGGGAACATTCAGTACTTC. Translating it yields CASSLDLTGNIQYF.

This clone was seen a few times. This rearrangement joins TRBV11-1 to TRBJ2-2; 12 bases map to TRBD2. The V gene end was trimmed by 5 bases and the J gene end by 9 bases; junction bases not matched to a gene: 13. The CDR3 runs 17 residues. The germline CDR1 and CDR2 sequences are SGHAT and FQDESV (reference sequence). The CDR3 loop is CASSGRTSGAGRRELFF. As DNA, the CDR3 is TGTGCCAGCAGCGGACGGACTAGCGGGGCCGGAAGAAGGGAGCTGTTTTTT.

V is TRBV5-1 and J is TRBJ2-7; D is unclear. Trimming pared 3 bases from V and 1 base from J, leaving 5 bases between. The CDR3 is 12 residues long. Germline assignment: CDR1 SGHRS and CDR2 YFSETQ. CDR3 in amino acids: CASSSLSYEQYF. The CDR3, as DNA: TGCGCCAGCAGCTCCCTATCCTACGAGCAGTACTTC.

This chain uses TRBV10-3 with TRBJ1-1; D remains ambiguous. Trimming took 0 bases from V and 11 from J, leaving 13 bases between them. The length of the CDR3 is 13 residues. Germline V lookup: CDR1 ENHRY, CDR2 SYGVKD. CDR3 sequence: CAISESEGFEAFF. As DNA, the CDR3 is TGTGCCATCAGTGAGTCGGAGGGTTTTGAGGCTTTCTTT.

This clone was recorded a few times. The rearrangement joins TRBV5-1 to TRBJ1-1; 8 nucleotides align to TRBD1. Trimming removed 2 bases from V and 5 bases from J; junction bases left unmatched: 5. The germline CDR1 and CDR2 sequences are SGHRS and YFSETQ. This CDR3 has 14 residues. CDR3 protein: CASSLNRGSTEAFF. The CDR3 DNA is TGCGCCAGCAGCTTAAACAGGGGGAGTACTGAAGCTTTCTTT.